This T cell receptor beta chain was captured by sequencing in a study of shared T cell receptors in the human thymus. This CDR3 is built from 14 residues. The germline V gene has CDR1 SNHLY and CDR2 FYNNEI. V was pared by 6 bases and J by 0 bases, with 8 bases between. The method was immunoSEQ multiplex PCR; TCRdb's version includes in-frame clones alone and lacks a portion of them. The sample has 650,000 to 950,000 clones, 70% to 90% seen once. The same data also went into a second study, on human thymus T cells. That paper notes: Donors were healthy Finnish babies undergoing corrective operations for congenital heart defects. Apparent skewing of V and J gene usage characterized both thymic and blood repertoires. A high degree of thymic repertoire overlap among unrelated individuals was reported in related research.

The rearrangement links TRBV2 to TRBJ1-4; D remains ambiguous. The TCR was taken from a girl in the first two years of life with a congenital heart defect. The sample taken for sequencing was thymocytes. This CDR3 is CASSHYATNEKLFF. The CDR3 nucleotides are TGTGCCAGCAGCCACTACGCAACTAATGAAAAACTGTTTTTT.